Presented here are 14 T cell receptor beta chains from one specimen sequenced in a study of blood T cell repertoires in COVID-19. This table comes from immunoSEQ multiplex PCR, and its TCRdb copy is limited to in-frame clones, with some not included. The sample holds some 300,000 clones, approximately 88% seen once. Material for sequencing was peripheral blood. The receptors were gathered from a woman in her 30s who had recovered from COVID-19.

This chain connects TRBV10-3 to TRBJ1-2, with 10 bases fitting TRBD1. Germline assignment: CDR1 ENHRY and CDR2 SYGVKD. The V and J ends lost 10 bases and 1 base, in that order; junction bases with no gene match: 12. The CDR3 extends over 16 amino acids. CDR3 in amino acids: CASRDRGRILNYGYTF. The DNA of the CDR3 is TGTGCCAGCCGAGACAGGGGGCGGATTCTTAACTATGGCTACACCTTC.

There are a few counts of this clone. The chain has TRBV19 and TRBJ1-2; D not certain. CDR1 LNHDA and CDR2 SQIVND come from the germline V gene (reference sequence). The CDR3 is 14 residues long. V was shortened by 3 bases and J by 4 bases, with 12 bases between the two germline ends. CDR3 bases: TGTGCCAGTAGTATTCTAGCTGATCCCTATGGCTACACCTTC. Protein product: CASSILADPYGYTF.

The V and J genes are TRBV2 and TRBJ1-6, with 7 nucleotides matching TRBD1. The germline gives CDR1 SNHLY, CDR2 FYNNEI. The CDR3 has 14 residues. The V segment lost 5 bases and the J segment 9 bases; nucleotides outside the gene matches: 7. CDR3 nucleotide sequence: TGTGCCAGCAGTACCACAGGGGAAACTTCACCCCTCCACTTT. This codes for CASSTTGETSPLHF.

The chain is built from TRBV5-1 and TRBJ2-1; TRBD1 matches 9 bases. J lost 3 bases, V lost 9 bases, and 7 bases had no gene match. The CDR3 spans 14 residues. Germline CDR1 reads SGHRS; CDR2 reads YFSETQ. CDR3 loop: CATNPGQGYNEQFF. In DNA form, the CDR3 reads TGCGCCACCAATCCGGGACAGGGCTACAATGAGCAGTTCTTC.

Written as DNA, the CDR3 is TGTGCCAGTAGTATAACTGGGGGCTCAGTCACTGAAGCTTTCTTT. Protein product: CASSITGGSVTEAFF. This rearrangement joins TRBV19 to TRBJ1-1; TRBD1 is a possible D gene (6 bases). V gave up 2 bases and J gave up 4 bases, with 14 bases separating them. The length of the CDR3 is 15 residues. CDR1 is LNHDA, CDR2 SQIVND, per germline (reference sequence).

The chain has TRBV3-1 (or the pseudogene TRBV3-2) and TRBJ1-2; a possible D gene is TRBD1 (5 bases). Between the trimmed V and J ends, which lost 0 bases and 4 bases, there was a span of 9 bases. The CDR3 runs to 14 residues. Germline V gene sequence: CDR1 LGHDT, CDR2 YNNKEL (reference sequence). The CDR3 sequence: CASSQDQGSYGYTF. Written as DNA, the CDR3 is TGTGCCAGCAGCCAAGATCAGGGAAGCTATGGCTACACCTTC.

A few counts support this clone. The chain couples TRBV2 to TRBJ2-7; D unclear. Germline V CDR1 and CDR2: SNHLY, FYNNEI. CDR3 length: 13 residues. Trimming removed 7 bases at V and 0 bases at J, with 10 bases between. The CDR3 is CASKDTSSYEQYF. The CDR3 region has the DNA TGTGCCAGCAAAGATACCAGCTCCTACGAGCAGTACTTC.

The chain recombines TRBV5-8 with TRBJ1-5, with 7 bases aligning to TRBD1. The germline gives CDR1 SGHTS, CDR2 YDEGEE. The CDR3 is made up of 14 amino acids. The V segment lost 4 bases and the J segment 2 bases; nucleotides outside the gene matches: 3. The CDR3, as DNA: TGTGCCAGCAGCCACGGACAGGGCAATCAGCCCCAGCATTTT. As protein: CASSHGQGNQPQHF.

The gene calls are TRBV11-1 and TRBJ2-7; tentatively, D is TRBD1 (6 bases). Germline assignment: CDR1 SGHAT and CDR2 FQDESV (reference sequence). The CDR3 is made up of 11 amino acids. Trimming stripped 5 bases from V and 6 bases from J, with 8 bases between. The CDR3 bases are TGTGCCAGCAGCCGACAGGTCGAGCAGTACTTC. Protein product: CASSRQVEQYF.

The V call is TRBV28, the J call TRBJ2-3, with 10 bases identical to TRBD1. The CDR3 sequence is 16 residues long. In germline, CDR1 is MDHEN, CDR2 SYDVKM. Trimming took 6 bases from V and 0 from J; bases not matched to a gene: 6. The CDR3 DNA reads TGTGCCAGCAGAGCAGACAGGGGGCTAAGCACAGATACGCAGTATTTT. Translation gives CASRADRGLSTDTQYF.

The chain recombines TRBV6-5 with TRBJ1-2; D remains unclear. The ends were cut back, 7 bases at V and 4 bases at J, with 13 bases in the middle. This CDR3 is built from 13 residues. Germline values: CDR1 MNHEY, CDR2 SVGAGI. CDR3 DNA sequence: TGTGCCAGCAAAATGGCCTCTTTCTATGGCTACACCTTC. Translating gives CASKMASFYGYTF.

The chain uses TRBV6-2 or TRBV6-3 and TRBJ2-3, with D tentatively TRBD1 (5 bases). The germline V gene has CDR1 MNHEY and CDR2 SVGEGT. The CDR3 covers 13 residues. Trimming cost V 5 bases and J 2 bases, with 8 bases left between them. CDR3 region: CASSRQSTDTQYF. In nucleotides, the CDR3 is TGTGCCAGCAGTCGACAGTCCACAGATACGCAGTATTTT.

This rearrangement joins TRBV5-1 to TRBJ1-1; 7 bases map to TRBD1. The CDR3 runs 14 residues. V gave up 3 bases and J gave up 7 bases; unmatched junction bases: 9. The germline V gene encodes CDR1 SGHRS and CDR2 YFSETQ. The CDR3 DNA follows: TGCGCCAGCAGCTCCTTGGACAGGCCTTATGAAGCTTTCTTT. Protein sequence: CASSSLDRPYEAFF. The variable domain in full, completed from reference TRBV5-1 and TRBJ1-1, reads KAGVTQTPRYLIKTRGQQVTLSCSPISGHRSVSWYQQTPGQGLQFLFEYFSETQRNKGNFPGRFSGRQFSNSRSEMNVSTLELGDSALYLCASSSLDRPYEAFFGQGTRLTVV.

This sequence joins TRBV27 and TRBJ2-2, with D uncertain. The CDR3 is made up of 18 amino acids. Germline CDR1 reads MNHEY; CDR2 reads SMNVEV (reference sequence). V was shortened by 7 bases and J by 2 bases, with 23 bases between the two germline ends. The CDR3 DNA reads as TGTGCCAGCAACCCCGTGACCGCTCGAGGCGTAAACACCGGGGAGCTGTTTTTT. Amino acids: CASNPVTARGVNTGELFF.